This T cell receptor beta chain was profiled in a study of blood T cell repertoires in COVID-19 (TCRdb year 2020). Notes on the research overall: Samples from collaborators originated in the United States, Italy and Spain and spanned both the acute and convalescent phases of COVID-19. Subjects who had been exposed to COVID-19, were actively infected with it, or had recovered from it provided the deeply sampled blood TCRbeta repertoires that made up the dataset. Where available, HLA class I and class II types were obtained from metadata supplied by the sample provider rather than from assay-based typing. The sample metadata nearly always contained a de-identified subject ID, COVID-19 status, age in years and sex. The material from the prospective study consisted of cDNA or gDNA derived from T cells, B-cell-depleted T cells, or PBMCs. The samples were drawn from two sources: the first 160 participants of the ongoing ImmuneRACE study, and about 1,300 subjects contributed by 6 global collaborators. The repertoires were released in a freely available public database intended as a resource for research on the immune response to SARS-CoV-2.

Each collaborating institution followed its own protocols to collect whole blood in K2EDTA tubes. For TCRbeta analysis, collaborators shipped samples as frozen whole blood, isolated PBMCs, or DNA extracted from either of those sample types. General findings and caveats noted by the study authors: How much clinical and demographic metadata was included differed by source and by participant, and the metadata was provided uncurated.

The immunoSEQ Assay, a bias-controlled multiplex PCR, was used to amplify TCRbeta CDR3 regions from genomic DNA. Under the source paper's analysis protocol: Nucleated cell counts per sample were estimated from amplification of reference gene primers within the assay. To quantify the absolute abundance of each unique TCRbeta CDR3 rearrangement, sequence reads were collapsed and filtered. For each sample, productive Simpson clonality was calculated by taking the square root of Simpson's diversity index across productive rearrangements. TCRdb retrieved this table from immuneACCESS and kept in-frame rearrangements only. Not all clones are present; in checked studies, unresolved V genes account for under half, and no reason is known for the remainder. V and J calls and clone size are those listed in that table; D and trimming were worked out from the DNA. This sample holds over 45,000 clones; about 70% were observed only once. Of the sample, 15% to 20% is held by the ten largest clones.

For this clone: Its cognate antigen has yet to be identified. Mismatch with germline at one junction end may stem from a read error.

The CDR3 numbers 13 residues from cysteine through phenylalanine. Of all the DNA, just the CDR3 is kept, 39 bases in frame from base 1. As encoded in the germline V gene (reference sequence), CDR1 is GTSNPN while CDR2 is SVGIG. The sequence was collected from a woman aged 45-60 years with active or convalescent COVID-19. The specimen sequenced was peripheral blood. The chain joins TRBV30 to TRBJ1-3; the D gene is possibly TRBD1, with 5 bases matching. The CDR3 reads CAWAGISGNTIYF. The nucleotides read TGCGCCTGGGCAGGGATTAGTGGAAACACCATATATTTT. The full variable domain, completed from the reference TRBV30 and TRBJ1-3 proteins outside the CDR3, reads SQTIHQWPATLVQPVGSPLSLECTVEGTSNPNLYWYRQAAGRGLQLLFYSVGIGQISSEVPQNLSASRPQDRQFILSSKKLLLSDSGFYLCAWAGISGNTIYFGEGSWLTVV.